This TCR beta chain was identified in a study of blood T cell repertoires in COVID-19. The wider study: Acute and convalescent COVID-19 samples came from the United States, Italy and Spain. T cells, B-cell-depleted T cells, or PBMCs provided the cDNA or gDNA that served as material.

TCRdb's table, derived via immunoSEQ multiplex PCR, lists solely in-frame clones and lacks some. The sample records hundreds of thousands of clones, about 88% being singletons. Participant-reported clinical history was the basis for cohort assignment. All recovered Cohort 3 donors got two negative PCRs, got clearance, or saw symptom resolution. V was clipped by 5 bases and J by 3 bases; unmatched bases: 12. CDR1 is MDHEN, CDR2 SYDVKM, per germline. The length of the CDR3 is 16 residues. The specimen sequenced was PBMCs or T cells enriched from blood (not recorded which). The TCR originated in a woman aged 45-60 years who had recovered from COVID-19. This chain connects TRBV28 to TRBJ2-7; TRBD2 matches at 8 bases. In DNA form, the CDR3 reads TGTGCCAGCAGTCCCCGCCTAGGCGGGAGGCGCTACGAGCAGTACTTC. Translated: CASSPRLGGRRYEQYF.